These 27 T cell receptor beta chains were all obtained from the same sample, sequenced in a study of T-cell reconstitution after alpha-beta-depleted transplantation in children. Using unique molecular identifiers, the investigators prepared the TCRbeta library. In TCRdb, the PCR reads were re-called with MiXCR into one record per CDR3 protein. Counted here are 450,000 to 600,000 distinct CDR3 sequences, 10% to 15% occurring once; the ten biggest clones make up approximately 2.1%. The sample in question was PBMCs, mostly from graft donor cells, obtained 360 days after TCRalphabeta/CD19-depleted stem cell transplant. Every receptor here comes from a male patient under 18 who had a stem cell transplant for acute myeloid leukemia, so the T cells may come from the graft donor.

In this sample, this clonotype turned up a few times. This chain connects TRBV4-3 to TRBJ2-7; D is perhaps TRBD1 or TRBD2 (5 bases each). V shed 1 base and J shed 2 bases, with 15 bases lying between them. Germline-derived CDR1 and CDR2 are LGHNA and YSLEER. CDR3 length equals 16 residues. This CDR3 reads CASSQVARGLTYEQYF. The CDR3 bases are TGCGCCAGCAGCCAAGTAGCACGGGGCTTGACCTACGAGCAGTACTTC.

The V and J genes are TRBV11-3 and TRBJ2-3; D call uncertain. The V end lost 4 bases, the J end lost 4 bases, and 15 bases lay between the germline ends. The CDR3 is 15 residues long. The germline CDR1 and CDR2 sequences are SGHNT and YENEEA. CDR3 sequence (DNA): TGTGCCAGCAGCTCAGAGATGGGTATCGCAGATACGCAGTATTTT. Amino acid sequence: CASSSEMGIADTQYF.

The V call is TRBV6-5, the J call TRBJ2-1; D perhaps matches TRBD2 (6 bases). Trimming took off 0 bases at V and 8 bases at J, with 14 bases between the two ends. Germline V CDR1 and CDR2: MNHEY, SVGAGI. The CDR3 is made up of 15 amino acids. The CDR3 region is CASSYSSGPQDEQFF. DNA of the CDR3: TGTGCCAGCAGTTACTCTAGCGGACCTCAGGATGAGCAGTTCTTC.

The chain employs TRBV27 and TRBJ2-7; 12 bases align to TRBD1. V lost 5 bases and J lost 5; bases outside the gene matches: 4. Per germline, CDR1 MNHEY and CDR2 SMNVEV (reference sequence). The CDR3 totals 14 residues. The CDR3 is CASSGGTGGNEQYF. The CDR3 nucleotides are TGTGCCAGCAGTGGGGGGACAGGGGGCAACGAGCAGTACTTC.

This clonotype appeared many times. J is TRBJ1-1 and V is TRBV28; 7 bases are shared with TRBD1. J lost 0 bases, V lost 6 bases, and 10 bases had no gene match. The CDR3 extends over 16 amino acids. CDR1 is MDHEN, CDR2 SYDVKM, per germline. The CDR3 DNA reads as TGTGCCAGCAGCTATCGGGACAGTTTAGTGAACACTGAAGCTTTCTTT. This codes for CASSYRDSLVNTEAFF.

The chain links TRBV4-3 to TRBJ2-5, with D maybe TRBD1 (5 bases). The CDR3 is made up of 16 amino acids. Germline assignment: CDR1 LGHNA and CDR2 YSLEER. Trimming left V 4 bases short and J 2 bases short, with 17 bases between. CDR3 protein: CASSLQAPTEQETQYF. CDR3 DNA sequence: TGCGCCAGCAGCCTTCAAGCCCCGACAGAGCAAGAGACCCAGTACTTC.

With regard to this clonotype: A single base separates this from a much larger clone, so it may be a read error. The CDR3 does not end in the conserved phenylalanine or tryptophan, so this is likely a read error. The J gene is TRBJ1-5, the V gene TRBV24-1; D remains ambiguous. There are 16 residues in the CDR3. Deletions cut 4 bases from V and 0 bases from J, with 12 bases between. Germline loops: CDR1 KGHDR, CDR2 SFDVKD. CDR3 in amino acids: CATSDPQEISNQPQHL. The CDR3 DNA sequence: TGTGCCACCAGTGACCCTCAGGAGATTAGCAATCAGCCCCAGCATCTT.

This clonotype was counted only a few times. The rearrangement uses TRBV10-3 and TRBJ2-7, with TRBD1 matching over 8 bases. The CDR3 totals 14 residues. Trimming removed 3 bases from V and 5 bases from J; junction bases left unmatched: 6. Germline CDR1 reads ENHRY; CDR2 reads SYGVKD. The CDR3 DNA sequence: TGTGCCATCAGTGACCCAGCAGGGGGCCACGAGCAGTACTTC. Translating gives CAISDPAGGHEQYF.

In its sample, this clonotype was seen a few times. The DNA for the CDR3 is TGTGCCAGCAGCTTGGAAGCGGGGCTAGATACGCAGTATTTT. Its translation: CASSLEAGLDTQYF. V is TRBV5-5 and J is TRBJ2-3; TRBD2 matches at 7 bases. The CDR3 runs to 14 residues. The junction had 3 bases not matched to a gene; V was cut back by 0 bases and J by 5 bases. From germline, CDR1 is SGHKS and CDR2 YYEKEE (reference sequence).

Note on this clonotype: A junction boundary mismatches the germline segment, possibly from a read error. This chain links TRBV19 with TRBJ2-1; D gene unclear. Germline values: CDR1 LNHDA, CDR2 SQIVND (reference sequence). The CDR3 loop spans 15 amino acids. The DNA for the CDR3 is TGTGCCAGTAGTATTGGGCCTTCTTCCTACAATGAGGAGTTCTTC. Translating it yields CASSIGPSSYNEEFF. Looking up the rest from reference TRBV19 and TRBJ2-1 gives the full variable domain: DGGITQSPKYLFRKEGQNVTLSCEQNLNHDAMYWYRQDPGQGLRLIYYSQIVNDFQKGDIAEGYSVSREKKESFPLTVTSAQKNPTAFYLCASSIGPSSYNEEFFGPGTRLTVL.

The chain recombines TRBV4-3 with TRBJ1-5; D is possibly TRBD1 (5 bases). This CDR3 contains 16 residues. CDR1 and CDR2 from the germline V gene are LGHNA and YSLEER. V was cut by 5 bases and J by 3 bases, with 17 bases left in between. The CDR3 sequence is CASSLGWDGTNQPQHF. In DNA, the CDR3 is TGCGCCAGCAGCTTGGGTTGGGACGGAACCAATCAGCCCCAGCATTTT.

This clonotype was seen a few times. This chain links TRBV7-8 with TRBJ1-4; 7 nucleotides line up with TRBD1. The CDR3 length is 14 residues. V dropped 5 bases and J dropped 4; count of bases not matched to a gene: 4. The germline V gene encodes CDR1 SGHVS and CDR2 FQNEAQ. Written as DNA, the CDR3 is TGTGCCAGCAGCCGGACAGGAAATAATGAAAAACTGTTTTTT. Protein: CASSRTGNNEKLFF.

In this sample, this clonotype turned up many times. The CDR3: CASFRRGAAEARELFF. CDR3 in DNA: TGTGCCAGCTTTCGAAGGGGAGCCGCGGAGGCTAGGGAGCTGTTTTTT. The chain links TRBV25-1 to TRBJ2-2; D tentatively fits TRBD1 or TRBD2 (5 bases each). The CDR3 is 16 residues long. V gave up 8 bases and J gave up 9 bases, with 25 bases separating them. Germline V lookup: CDR1 MGHDK, CDR2 SYGVNS.

The chain uses TRBV5-6 and TRBJ2-2; D is perhaps TRBD1 or TRBD2 (5 bases each). V was clipped by 4 bases and J by 6 bases, with 16 bases between them. The germline V gene has CDR1 SGHDT and CDR2 YYEEEE. There are 15 residues in the CDR3. The CDR3 reads CASSPRVTVAGELFF. CDR3 DNA: TGTGCCAGCAGCCCGAGGGTGACAGTGGCCGGGGAGCTGTTTTTT.

This clonotype was counted many times. This chain links TRBV12-3 or TRBV12-4 with TRBJ2-2, with D unresolved. V lost 3 bases and J 2 bases, leaving 7 bases between the germline ends. The CDR3 contains 14 residues. The CDR3 nucleotides read TGTGCCAGCAGTTTCTGGGTCAACACCGGGGAGCTGTTTTTT. It specifies CASSFWVNTGELFF.

This clonotype was found once. The gene calls are TRBV20-1 and TRBJ2-7; TRBD2 matches 7 bases. With V trimmed by 4 bases and J by 3 bases, 6 bases remained unmatched. Looked up from germline, CDR1 is DFQATT and CDR2 is SNEGSKA (reference sequence). This CDR3 contains 13 residues. CDR3 protein: CSATGDYLYEQYF. The CDR3 DNA follows: TGCAGTGCTACTGGGGACTACCTCTACGAGCAGTACTTC.

This chain uses TRBV5-4 with TRBJ1-1, with no clear D. CDR3 size: 13 residues. The V end was cut by 4 bases, the J end by 2 bases, with 9 bases between. CDR1 and CDR2 from the germline V gene are SGHNT and YYREEE (reference sequence). The CDR3 DNA reads TGTGCCAGCAGCCAAGCCCCCAACACTGAAGCTTTCTTT. This codes for CASSQAPNTEAFF.

This clonotype was observed a handful of times. The chain is built from TRBV4-3 and TRBJ2-5, with TRBD2 identical over 7 bases. CDR3 length equals 13 residues. From germline, CDR1 is LGHNA and CDR2 YSLEER. The J segment lost 7 bases and the V segment lost 0 bases, leaving 2 bases of the junction unmatched. The CDR3 nucleotides read TGCGCCAGCAGCCAAGATGGCGGGGGGACCCAGTACTTC. Its translation: CASSQDGGGTQYF.

This clonotype was recorded a few times. This rearrangement joins TRBV5-1 to TRBJ2-7, with 7 bases aligning to TRBD1. This CDR3 is 15 amino acids long. Germline-derived CDR1 and CDR2 are SGHRS and YFSETQ. The trim removed 0 bases at V and 6 bases at J, leaving 9 bases unmatched. CDR3 region: CASSLDRGLLPEQYF. In nucleotides, the CDR3 is TGCGCCAGCAGCTTGGACAGGGGTTTATTGCCCGAGCAGTACTTC.

Many counts were recorded for this clonotype. CDR3 sequence reads: CASSTGLAGEQYF. In nucleotides, the CDR3 is TGTGCCAGCAGCACGGGACTAGCGGGAGAGCAGTACTTC. The chain combines TRBV12-3 or TRBV12-4 with TRBJ2-7; 13 bases agree with TRBD2. The CDR3 sequence is 13 residues long. Trimming removed 6 bases from V and 7 bases from J; junction bases left unmatched: 3.

The J gene is TRBJ2-7, the V gene TRBV23-1; unclear D gene. TRBV23-1 is placed among ORFs of uncertain function. This CDR3 has 13 residues. V lost 0 bases, J lost 6 bases, and 9 bases lay in between. CDR3 in DNA: TGCGCCAGCAGTCAATCGAGACCGGGCGAGCAGTACTTC. Amino acids: CASSQSRPGEQYF.

The chain carries TRBV13 and TRBJ2-7; 10 nucleotides align to TRBD2. Germline loops: CDR1 PRHDT, CDR2 FYEKMQ (reference sequence). J gave up 2 bases and V 5 bases, and 6 bases lay outside the gene matches. CDR3 length equals 15 residues. The CDR3 sequence is CASSAYSGGTYEQYF. For the CDR3, the DNA is TGTGCCAGCAGCGCCTATAGCGGGGGGACCTACGAGCAGTACTTC.

The chain recombines TRBV28 with TRBJ2-2, with D unclear. Germline V gene sequence: CDR1 MDHEN, CDR2 SYDVKM. V was trimmed by 5 bases and J by 1 base, leaving 11 bases between them. The CDR3 spans 15 residues. CDR3 amino acids: CASSPSDGNTGELFF. The DNA for the CDR3 is TGTGCCAGCAGTCCCTCTGACGGGAACACCGGGGAGCTGTTTTTT.

In its sample, this clonotype was seen many times. The chain links TRBV25-1 to TRBJ2-3; D gene uncertain. The CDR3 contains 14 residues. V lost 1 base to trimming and J lost 8 bases, with 13 bases between them. Germline CDR1 reads MGHDK; CDR2 reads SYGVNS. The DNA for the CDR3 is TGTGCCAGCAGTGAATCGATTAGGGTGGTTACGCAGTATTTT. Translated, it gives CASSESIRVVTQYF. Drawing the rest from reference TRBV25-1 and TRBJ2-3, the complete variable domain is EADIYQTPRYLVIGTGKKITLECSQTMGHDKMYWYQQDPGMELHLIHYSYGVNSTEKGDLSSESTVSRIRTEHFPLTLESARPSHTSQYLCASSESIRVVTQYFGPGTRLTVL.

Here the CDR3 reads CASSLSKAVDVQYF. The CDR3 DNA is TGTGCCAGCAGTTTATCGAAGGCAGTGGATGTTCAGTACTTC. The chain joins TRBV27 to TRBJ2-4; no clear D gene. Trimming removed 0 bases from V and 11 bases from J, with 14 bases in between. The CDR3 has 14 residues. Looked up from germline, CDR1 is MNHEY and CDR2 is SMNVEV (reference sequence).

This clonotype was counted ten times or more. The CDR3 DNA reads as TGTGCCAGCAGAGACTGGGACAGGGGGAACACTGAAGCTTTCTTT. Translation gives CASRDWDRGNTEAFF. This sequence joins TRBV12-3 or TRBV12-4 and TRBJ1-1, with 10 positions matching TRBD1. The CDR3 has 15 residues. The J segment lost 1 base and the V segment lost 6 bases, leaving 5 bases of the junction unmatched.

A few counts support this clonotype. The chain recombines TRBV7-9 with TRBJ2-1; TRBD2 is a possible D gene (7 bases). The germline V gene has CDR1 SEHNR and CDR2 FQNEAQ (reference sequence). This CDR3 spans 17 amino acids. The V and J ends lost 7 bases and 5 bases respectively, with 24 bases between them. The CDR3 protein is CASTSRHQAGQNNEQFF. DNA for the CDR3: TGTGCCAGCACCTCTCGTCACCAAGCGGGACAAAACAATGAGCAGTTCTTC.